This TCR beta chain was identified in a study of T cells in women clearing cervical HPV infection. Study results and limitations: Controls had more TRBV6-7 (approximately 0.15%) than cases (roughly 0.11%). Repertoire richness, not evenness, was significantly elevated in CIN3+ cases versus controls.

Measured with immunoSEQ multiplex PCR; TCRdb has only the in-frame clones, and not every one. The sample holds approximately 39,000 clones. The length of the CDR3 is 15 residues. Germline lookup yields CDR1 SGHVS and CDR2 FQNEAQ. Between the trimmed V and J ends, which lost 4 bases and 5 bases, there was a span of 16 bases. Concerning this clone: Its antigen is undetermined. Read data end 3 residues before the CDR3 end; the end is taken from the germline J gene.

Source material: blood buffy coat. This receptor was taken from a woman aged 18-70 years with a cervical HPV16 infection that either progressed to CIN3+ or cleared (not recorded which). The gene calls are TRBV7-8 and TRBJ2-3, with D maybe TRBD1 (6 bases). The CDR3 sequence is CASSSSTGSGDTQYF. Incomplete CDR3 DNA: TGTGCCAGCAGCTCCTCTACAGGGTCAGGAGATACG.